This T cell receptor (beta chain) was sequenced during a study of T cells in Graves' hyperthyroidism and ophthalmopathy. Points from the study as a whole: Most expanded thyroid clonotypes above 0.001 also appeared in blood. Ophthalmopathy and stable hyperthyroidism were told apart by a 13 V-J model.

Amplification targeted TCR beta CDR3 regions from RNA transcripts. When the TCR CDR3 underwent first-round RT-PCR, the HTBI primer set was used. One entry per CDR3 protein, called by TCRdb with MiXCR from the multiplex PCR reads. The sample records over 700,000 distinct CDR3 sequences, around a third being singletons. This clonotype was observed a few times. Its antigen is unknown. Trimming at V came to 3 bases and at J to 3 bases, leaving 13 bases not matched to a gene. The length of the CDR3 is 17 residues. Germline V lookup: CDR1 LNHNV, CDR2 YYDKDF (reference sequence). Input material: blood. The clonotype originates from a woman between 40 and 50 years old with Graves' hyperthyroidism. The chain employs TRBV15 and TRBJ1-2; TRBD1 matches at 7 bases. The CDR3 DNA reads TGTGCCACCAGCAGCCAAGTAGGCCCCAGGGGGGACTATGGCTACACCTTC. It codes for CATSSQVGPRGDYGYTF.